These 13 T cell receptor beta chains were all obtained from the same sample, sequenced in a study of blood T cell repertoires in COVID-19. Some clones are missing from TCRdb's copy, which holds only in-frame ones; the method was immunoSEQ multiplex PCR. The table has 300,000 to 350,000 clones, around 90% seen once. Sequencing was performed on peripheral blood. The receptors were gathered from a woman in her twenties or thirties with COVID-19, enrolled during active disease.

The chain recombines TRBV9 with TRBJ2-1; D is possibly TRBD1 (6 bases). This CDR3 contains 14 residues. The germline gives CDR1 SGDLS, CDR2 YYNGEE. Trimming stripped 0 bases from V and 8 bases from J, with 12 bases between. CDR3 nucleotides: TGTGCCAGCAGCGTAGGCCTTGGGGGCCATGAGCAGTTCTTC. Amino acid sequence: CASSVGLGGHEQFF.

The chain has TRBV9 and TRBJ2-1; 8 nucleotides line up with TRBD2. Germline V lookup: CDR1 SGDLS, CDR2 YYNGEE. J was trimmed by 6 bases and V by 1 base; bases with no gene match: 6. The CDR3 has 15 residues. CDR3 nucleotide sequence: TGTGCCAGCAGCGTACAAAGCGGGAGTATCAATGAGCAGTTCTTC. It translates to CASSVQSGSINEQFF. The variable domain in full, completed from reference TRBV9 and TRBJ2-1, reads DSGVTQTPKHLITATGQRVTLRCSPRSGDLSVYWYQQSLDQGLQFLIQYYNGEERAKGNILERFSAQQFPDLHSELNLSSLELGDSALYFCASSVQSGSINEQFFGPGTRLTVL.

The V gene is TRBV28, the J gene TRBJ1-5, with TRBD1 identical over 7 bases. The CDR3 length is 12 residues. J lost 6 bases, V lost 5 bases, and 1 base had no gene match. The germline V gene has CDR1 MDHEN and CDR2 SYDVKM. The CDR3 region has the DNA TGTGCCAGCAGTGCAGGGGGTCAGCCCCAGCATTTT. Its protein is CASSAGGQPQHF.

In nucleotides, the CDR3 is TGTGCCAGCAGCCTTACCCGGGACAGGGAAGCGCAGTATTTT. Translation gives CASSLTRDREAQYF. The chain carries TRBV21-1 and TRBJ2-3; the D call of TRBD1 is as the table states it, not checked on the DNA. TRBV21-1 counts as a pseudogene. This CDR3 is 14 amino acids long.

As DNA, the CDR3 is TGCGCCAGCAGCCCCTTCGGGATTGGGGAGACCCAGTACTTC. This sequence encodes CASSPFGIGETQYF. The chain links TRBV4-1 to TRBJ2-5; the D gene is possibly TRBD2 (5 bases). Germline values: CDR1 MGHRA, CDR2 YSYEKL. The CDR3 has 14 amino acids. Trimming shortened V by 4 bases and J by 5 bases, and 14 bases separated the two germline ends.

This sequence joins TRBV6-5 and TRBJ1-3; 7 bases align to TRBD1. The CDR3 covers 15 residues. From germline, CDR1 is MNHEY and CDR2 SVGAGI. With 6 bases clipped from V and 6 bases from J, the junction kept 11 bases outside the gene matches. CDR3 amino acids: CASSSDRAKENTIYF. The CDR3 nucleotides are TGTGCCAGCAGCTCCGACAGGGCAAAGGAAAACACCATATATTTT.

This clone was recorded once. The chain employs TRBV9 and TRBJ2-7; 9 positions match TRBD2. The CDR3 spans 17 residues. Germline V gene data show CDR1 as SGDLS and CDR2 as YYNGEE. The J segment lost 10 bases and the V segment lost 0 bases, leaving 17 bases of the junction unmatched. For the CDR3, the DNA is TGTGCCAGCAGCGTAGGGTCCGCGGGACTAGCCACTCCGCGACAGTACTTC. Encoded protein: CASSVGSAGLATPRQYF.

The CDR3, as DNA: TGTGCCAGCGGGGCAGGGCGCTTGGAGACCCAGTACTTC. Its protein product is CASGAGRLETQYF. The chain employs TRBV25-1 and TRBJ2-5, with D perhaps TRBD1 (5 bases). The germline V gene has CDR1 MGHDK and CDR2 SYGVNS. The CDR3 length is 13 residues. V was clipped by 8 bases and J by 5 bases, with 15 bases between them.

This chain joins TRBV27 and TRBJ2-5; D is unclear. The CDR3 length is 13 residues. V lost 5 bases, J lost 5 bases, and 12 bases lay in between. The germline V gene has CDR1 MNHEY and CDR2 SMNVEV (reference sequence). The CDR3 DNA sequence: TGTGCCAGCAGTCCGGGTTTGCGCGAGACCCAGTACTTC. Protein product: CASSPGLRETQYF.

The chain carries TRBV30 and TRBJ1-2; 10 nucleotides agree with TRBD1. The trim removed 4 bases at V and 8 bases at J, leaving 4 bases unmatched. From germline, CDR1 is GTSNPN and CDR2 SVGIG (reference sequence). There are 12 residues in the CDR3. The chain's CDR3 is CAWTWDRGGYTF. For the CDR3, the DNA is TGTGCCTGGACGTGGGACAGGGGCGGCTACACCTTC.

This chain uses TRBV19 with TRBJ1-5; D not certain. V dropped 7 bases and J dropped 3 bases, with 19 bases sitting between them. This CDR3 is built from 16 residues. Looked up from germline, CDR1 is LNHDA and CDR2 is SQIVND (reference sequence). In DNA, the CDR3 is TGTGCCAGTACCCTTATGCCGAGGAGTCTCAATCAGCCCCAGCATTTT. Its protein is CASTLMPRSLNQPQHF.

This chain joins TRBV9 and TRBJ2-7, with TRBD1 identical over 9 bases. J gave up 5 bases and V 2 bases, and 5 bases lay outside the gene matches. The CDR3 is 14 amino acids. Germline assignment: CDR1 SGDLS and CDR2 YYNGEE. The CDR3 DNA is TGTGCCAGCAGCGTCGGGACAGGGTTTAACGAGCAGTACTTC. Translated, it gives CASSVGTGFNEQYF.

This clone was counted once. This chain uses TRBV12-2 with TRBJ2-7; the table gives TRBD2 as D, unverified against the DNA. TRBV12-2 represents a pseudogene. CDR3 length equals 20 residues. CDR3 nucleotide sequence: TGTGCAAGTCGCACCCTCTTAAAGACCCTTCTAGCGACCAACTCCTACGAGCAGTACTTC. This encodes CASRTLLKTLLATNSYEQYF.